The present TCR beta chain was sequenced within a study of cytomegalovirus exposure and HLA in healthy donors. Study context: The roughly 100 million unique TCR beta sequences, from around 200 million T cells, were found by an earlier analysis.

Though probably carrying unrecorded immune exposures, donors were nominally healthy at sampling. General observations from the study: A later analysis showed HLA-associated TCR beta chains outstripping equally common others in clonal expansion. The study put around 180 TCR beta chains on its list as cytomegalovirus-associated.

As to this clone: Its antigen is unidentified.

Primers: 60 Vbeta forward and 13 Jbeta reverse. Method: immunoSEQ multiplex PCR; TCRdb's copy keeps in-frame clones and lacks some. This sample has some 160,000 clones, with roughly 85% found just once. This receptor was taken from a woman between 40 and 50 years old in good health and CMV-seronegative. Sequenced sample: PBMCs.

The CDR3 DNA reads as TGCGCCAGCAGCCCACAGGGGGCAGGGGACTATGGCTACACCTTC. Translated, it gives CASSPQGAGDYGYTF. The V call is TRBV5-1, the J call TRBJ1-2; 9 bases agree with TRBD1. Trimming removed 4 bases from V and 3 bases from J; junction bases left unmatched: 7. The CDR3 has 15 residues. The germline CDR1 and CDR2 sequences are SGHRS and YFSETQ.